This T cell receptor beta chain was captured in a study of Ad26.COV2.S vaccination and SARS-CoV-2 variants. As concerns this clone: The target antigen is unknown.

The CDR3 runs to 17 residues. From germline, CDR1 is LNHNV and CDR2 YYDKDF (reference sequence). V was trimmed by 0 bases and J by 3 bases, leaving 15 bases between them. Notes on the study in general: Greater spike-specific TCR breadth was seen in vaccine recipients than in placebo recipients.

Libraries were prepared by immunoSEQ multiplex PCR; TCRdb keeps only in-frame clonotypes and omits some of them. This sample carries about 330,000 clones, 85% to 90% of them seen once, and the ten largest clones take about 5%. The treatment: approximately 18 received Ad26.COV2.S at low or high dose, single or two shots; about 5 received placebo; per-sample allocation not given. Sampling was done on day 63 after the first vaccine or placebo injection. SARS-CoV-2 spike from the Wuhan strain was encoded by the vaccine, an Ad26 vector. V and J are TRBV15 and TRBJ1-5; D is possibly TRBD1 (6 bases). The source material was peripheral blood, sampled in a trial of Ad26.COV2.S vaccine versus placebo. The TCR was taken from a person aged 18-65 years who received the Ad26.COV2.S COVID-19 vaccine or a placebo. The DNA for the CDR3 is TGTGCCACCAGCAGAGATTTTTACAGGGCGAACAATCAGCCCCAGCATTTT. Residues: CATSRDFYRANNQPQHF.